Following are 9 T cell receptor beta chains from one sample sequenced in a study of blood T cell repertoires in COVID-19. The method was immunoSEQ multiplex PCR; TCRdb's version includes in-frame clones alone and lacks a portion of them. The data contain 120,000 or so clones, over 75% of them singletons. Sequencing was performed on peripheral blood. The receptors stem from a woman over 75 with acute or convalescent COVID-19.

The rearrangement joins TRBV14 to TRBJ1-1, with D perhaps matching TRBD1 (6 bases). Germline CDR1 is SGHDN and CDR2 is FVKESK. The CDR3 runs 17 residues. Trimming stripped 2 bases from V and 0 bases from J, with 16 bases between. The CDR3 loop reads CASSQLLGGGMNTEAFF. The CDR3 nucleotides are TGTGCCAGCAGCCAACTCCTAGGGGGGGGCATGAACACTGAAGCTTTCTTT.

CDR3 sequence: CASSLASTNEKLFF. DNA for the CDR3: TGTGCCAGCAGCTTAGCCTCAACTAATGAAAAACTGTTTTTT. The rearrangement links TRBV11-2 to TRBJ1-4; D is unclear. Germline V gives CDR1 SGHAT, CDR2 FQNNGV. This CDR3 is 14 amino acids long. Deletions cut 1 base from V and 0 bases from J, with 3 bases between. Variable domain in full (rest from reference TRBV11-2 and TRBJ1-4): EAGVAQSPRYKIIEKRQSVAFWCNPISGHATLYWYQQILGQGPKLLIQFQNNGVVDDSQLPKDRFSAERLKGVDSTLKIQPAKLEDSAVYLCASSLASTNEKLFFGSGTQLSVL.

The chain links TRBV6-5 to TRBJ1-6, with TRBD1 identical over 7 bases. Germline V gives CDR1 MNHEY, CDR2 SVGAGI. V dropped 0 bases and J dropped 7; count of bases not matched to a gene: 6. This CDR3 has 16 residues. CDR3 nucleotides: TGTGCCAGCAGTTACTCTCTCCTGACAGGGAATTCACCCCTCCACTTT. Protein sequence: CASSYSLLTGNSPLHF.

In regard to this clone: Additional DNA sequences in this sample encode the identical CDR3. V and J are TRBV19 and TRBJ1-1; TRBD1 matches 8 bases. Germline loops: CDR1 LNHDA, CDR2 SQIVND (reference sequence). The CDR3 consists of 14 residues. The V gene end was trimmed by 1 base and the J gene end by 5 bases; junction bases not matched to a gene: 3. CDR3 region: CASSIGQGYTEAFF. The CDR3, as DNA: TGTGCCAGTAGTATAGGACAGGGGTATACTGAAGCTTTCTTT.

This chain uses TRBV3-1 (or the pseudogene TRBV3-2) with TRBJ2-1; perhaps TRBD1 as D (5 bases). The CDR3 is 16 amino acids. In germline, CDR1 is LGHDT, CDR2 YNNKEL (reference sequence). V gave up 5 bases and J gave up 6 bases, with 20 bases separating them. CDR3 nucleotides: TGTGCCAGCAGCTTCAGATCACCCTCCAGGGCCAATGAGCAGTTCTTC. The encoded protein is CASSFRSPSRANEQFF.

The CDR3 coding sequence is TGTGCCAGCAGCCAAGATCCGAGACAAGTCAACACTGAAGCTTTCTTT. Its protein product is CASSQDPRQVNTEAFF. This rearrangement joins TRBV3-1 (or the pseudogene TRBV3-2) to TRBJ1-1; D remains unclear. Germline V gene data show CDR1 as LGHDT and CDR2 as YNNKEL (reference sequence). Trimming took 0 bases from V and 2 from J, leaving 13 bases between them. The CDR3 has 16 amino acids.

The chain combines TRBV5-8 with TRBJ1-5; 9 bases fit TRBD1. This CDR3 has 15 amino acids. Germline CDR1 SGHTS, CDR2 YDEGEE. Unmatched junction bases numbered 4, after V lost 0 bases and J lost 6 bases. The CDR3 loop reads CASSLDGDRVQPQHF. CDR3 nucleotides: TGTGCCAGCAGCTTGGACGGGGACAGGGTTCAGCCCCAGCATTTT.

This clone was found a few times. CDR3 loop: CASASKPKNIQYF. The CDR3 DNA follows: TGTGCCAGCGCAAGCAAGCCCAAAAACATTCAGTACTTC. This rearrangement joins TRBV6-5 to TRBJ2-4; D not certain. This CDR3 region has 13 residues. The V end lost 8 bases, the J end lost 2 bases, and 10 bases lay between the germline ends. The germline gives CDR1 MNHEY, CDR2 SVGAGI.

The chain is built from TRBV3-1 (or the pseudogene TRBV3-2) and TRBJ1-2; tentative D call: TRBD1 (5 bases). Germline values: CDR1 LGHDT, CDR2 YNNKEL (reference sequence). Trimming took off 2 bases at V and 7 bases at J, with 20 bases between the two ends. The CDR3 consists of 16 residues. The CDR3 here is CASSQRSGGEGFGYTF. For the CDR3, the DNA is TGTGCCAGCAGCCAACGAAGCGGGGGGGAGGGATTTGGCTACACCTTC.